One and the same sample provided the 31 T cell receptor beta chains below, sequenced in a study of T cell responses to AZD1222 COVID-19 vaccine. The data were produced by immunoSEQ multiplex PCR, yet TCRdb's version contains in-frame clones alone and is incomplete. This table holds some 90,000 clones, about 88% found once. Source: peripheral blood, taken on day 0 of AZD1222 vaccination. These TCRs come from an adult in good health.

The V call is TRBV7-2, the J call TRBJ2-5; no definite D call. V was trimmed by 1 base and J by 6 bases, leaving 9 bases between them. From germline, CDR1 is SGHTA and CDR2 FQGNSA. This CDR3 spans 13 amino acids. CDR3: CASSLVGGKTQYF. The CDR3 nucleotides read TGTGCCAGCAGCTTAGTGGGCGGAAAGACCCAGTACTTC.

CDR3 region: CASSSGTDFYEQYF. CDR3 bases: TGTGCCAGCAGCTCCGGGACAGATTTCTACGAGCAGTACTTC. The chain is built from TRBV7-2 and TRBJ2-7; 7 bases align to TRBD1. This CDR3 has 14 amino acids. V trimming: 4 bases; J trimming: 3 bases; junction bases outside the gene matches: 6. The germline V gene has CDR1 SGHTA and CDR2 FQGNSA.

The chain couples TRBV6-5 to TRBJ2-1; the D gene is possibly TRBD1 (8 bases). The V and J ends lost 7 bases and 7 bases respectively, with 14 bases between them. The CDR3 totals 13 residues. Germline V gene lookup returns CDR1 MNHEY and CDR2 SVGAGI. This chain's CDR3 is CASKEQGGNEQFF. CDR3 DNA: TGTGCCAGCAAAGAACAGGGGGGGAATGAGCAGTTCTTC.

The V and J genes are TRBV5-1 and TRBJ1-2; the D is unclear. Germline CDR1 and CDR2: SGHRS and YFSETQ. This CDR3 contains 15 residues. Trimming pared 0 bases from V and 5 bases from J, leaving 14 bases between. The CDR3 nucleotides read TGCGCCAGCAGCTTGGCCTTAGGGAGCATTTATGGCTACACCTTC. Residues: CASSLALGSIYGYTF.

This chain connects TRBV5-3 to TRBJ1-6, with TRBD1 matching over 9 bases. TRBV5-3 is labeled an ORF, and its function is uncertain. Unmatched junction bases numbered 7, after V lost 8 bases and J lost 7 bases. This CDR3 is 14 amino acids long. This chain's CDR3 is CASTTGGRNSPLHF. The CDR3 DNA follows: TGTGCCAGTACAACAGGGGGCAGGAATTCACCCCTCCACTTT.

This clone came up once. The chain employs TRBV14 and TRBJ2-2, with 12 bases that match TRBD2. V was pared by 4 bases and J by 5 bases, with 14 bases of the junction left unmatched. Germline values: CDR1 SGHDN, CDR2 FVKESK. The CDR3 extends over 19 amino acids. CDR3 sequence reads: CASSRIGTTSGRKTGELFF. The CDR3 DNA is TGTGCCAGCAGCCGAATTGGGACGACTAGCGGGAGAAAAACCGGGGAGCTGTTTTTT.

V and J are TRBV7-3 and TRBJ2-4; a possible D gene is TRBD2 (6 bases). The CDR3 extends over 16 amino acids. Trimming cost V 5 bases and J 0 bases, with 14 bases left between them. Germline CDR1 is SGHTA and CDR2 is FQGTGA. The CDR3: CASSSGSGTAKNIQYF. The CDR3 nucleotides are TGTGCCAGCAGCAGCGGGTCAGGGACAGCCAAAAACATTCAGTACTTC.

V and J are TRBV11-2 and TRBJ1-1, with D possibly TRBD1 on 6 matching bases. The ends were cut back, 8 bases at V and 5 bases at J, with 18 bases in the middle. Germline V CDR1 and CDR2: SGHAT, FQNNGV. CDR3 size: 14 residues. The CDR3 DNA reads as TGTGCCAGCTTATTTTTCGGGGGCCGGACTGAAGCTTTCTTT. This translates into CASLFFGGRTEAFF.

V usage is TRBV11-2 and J usage is TRBJ2-7; the match to TRBD1 covers 10 bases. The trim removed 5 bases at V and 6 bases at J, leaving 7 bases unmatched. The CDR3 length is 14 residues. Germline V gene sequence: CDR1 SGHAT, CDR2 FQNNGV. CDR3 amino acids: CASSAGGTGVEQYF. The CDR3 DNA is TGTGCCAGCAGCGCTGGGGGGACAGGGGTCGAGCAGTACTTC.

V usage is TRBV4-1 and J usage is TRBJ2-7; D may be TRBD1 (5 bases). The CDR3 loop spans 16 amino acids. Germline values: CDR1 MGHRA, CDR2 YSYEKL. The V end lost 0 bases, the J end lost 0 bases, and 12 bases lay between the germline ends. The CDR3, as DNA: TGCGCCAGCAGCCAAGAAGGGGAACCTAGCTCCTACGAGCAGTACTTC. It is translated as CASSQEGEPSSYEQYF.

The V and J genes are TRBV7-3 and TRBJ2-3; D is possibly TRBD2 (6 bases). The V and J ends lost 2 bases and 3 bases respectively, with 12 bases between them. Germline loops: CDR1 SGHTA, CDR2 FQGTGA. The CDR3 contains 15 residues. CDR3 sequence reads: CASSLGASETDTQYF. The CDR3 bases are TGTGCCAGCAGCTTAGGGGCTAGCGAAACAGATACGCAGTATTTT. Based on the CDR3 plus reference TRBV7-3 and TRBJ2-3, the full variable domain is GAGVSQTPSNKVTEKGKYVELRCDPISGHTALYWYRQSLGQGPEFLIYFQGTGAADDSGLPNDRFFAVRPEGSVSTLKIQRTERGDSAVYLCASSLGASETDTQYFGPGTRLTVL.

The chain combines TRBV7-2 with TRBJ1-5; 8 positions match TRBD1. The ends lost 5 bases at V and 0 bases at J; junction bases unmatched: 12. This CDR3 is built from 18 residues. CDR1 SGHTA and CDR2 FQGNSA come from the germline V gene. The CDR3 coding sequence is TGTGCCAGCAGCGCCGGGGCAGGGGGCCCCTATAGCAATCAGCCCCAGCATTTT. This gives the protein CASSAGAGGPYSNQPQHF.

The CDR3 loop reads CATSRLAGGDEQFF. In DNA form, the CDR3 reads TGTGCCACCAGCAGACTAGCGGGGGGGGATGAGCAGTTCTTC. The chain combines TRBV15 with TRBJ2-1; the match to TRBD2 covers 12 bases. J gave up 8 bases and V 2 bases, and 1 base lay outside the gene matches. The germline CDR1 and CDR2 sequences are LNHNV and YYDKDF (reference sequence). The CDR3 runs to 14 residues. The entire variable domain, with the rest obtained from reference TRBV15 and TRBJ2-1, is as follows: DAMVIQNPRYQVTQFGKPVTLSCSQTLNHNVMYWYQQKSSQAPKLLFHYYDKDFNNEADTPDNFQSRRPNTSFCFLDIRSPGLGDTAMYLCATSRLAGGDEQFFGPGTRLTVL.

The chain combines TRBV11-2 with TRBJ2-2, with D perhaps assigned TRBD1 or TRBD2 (5 bases each). The CDR3 runs to 15 residues. CDR1 SGHAT and CDR2 FQNNGV come from the germline V gene. V gave up 6 bases and J gave up 4 bases, with 15 bases separating them. For the CDR3, the DNA is TGTGCCAGCAGACCCTCCGGGACCCTCACCGGGGAGCTGTTTTTT. Protein product: CASRPSGTLTGELFF.

The chain recombines TRBV5-3 with TRBJ2-1; D remains ambiguous. TRBV5-3 is given ORF status, its function remaining uncertain. The CDR3 covers 14 residues. The V gene lost 9 bases and the J gene lost 0 bases, with 13 bases spanning the gap. This CDR3 reads CATPPVLSYNEQFF. The CDR3 DNA reads as TGTGCCACCCCACCGGTTCTCTCCTACAATGAGCAGTTCTTC.

J is TRBJ1-5 and V is TRBV18, with no clear D. Germline values: CDR1 KGHSH, CDR2 LQKENI. V shed 2 bases and J shed 7 bases, with 6 bases lying between them. The CDR3 contains 12 residues. This chain's CDR3 is CASSPGRQPQHF. CDR3 coding DNA: TGTGCCAGCTCACCAGGAAGGCAGCCCCAGCATTTT.

CDR3 region: CASSPDRGYGYTF. The CDR3 DNA reads as TGCGCCAGCAGCCCGGACAGGGGCTATGGCTACACCTTC. The rearrangement uses TRBV4-3 and TRBJ1-2; 9 bases align to TRBD1. CDR3 length equals 13 residues. Germline V gene sequence: CDR1 LGHNA, CDR2 YSLEER. V was clipped by 4 bases and J by 4 bases; unmatched bases: 1.

The chain uses TRBV2 and TRBJ2-1; TRBD2 aligns across 7 bases. V was pared by 7 bases and J by 4 bases, with 4 bases of the junction left unmatched. The germline gives CDR1 SNHLY, CDR2 FYNNEI. The CDR3 spans 13 residues. Here the CDR3 reads CASNMREYNEQFF. The CDR3 nucleotides are TGTGCCAGCAACATGCGGGAGTACAATGAGCAGTTCTTC.

The chain couples TRBV11-3 to TRBJ2-7; D is undetermined. The CDR3 length is 14 residues. Germline CDR1 SGHNT, CDR2 YENEEA. V was pared by 4 bases and J by 5 bases, with 15 bases between. Written as DNA, the CDR3 is TGTGCCAGCAGCTCGGACCCAAGTAGCAACGAGCAGTACTTC. This sequence encodes CASSSDPSSNEQYF.

This chain joins TRBV28 and TRBJ1-2; D unclear. This CDR3 is built from 11 residues. Trimming shortened V by 6 bases and J by 9 bases, and 11 bases separated the two germline ends. Germline CDR1 MDHEN, CDR2 SYDVKM. The chain's CDR3 is CASSSQASYTF. CDR3 sequence (DNA): TGTGCCAGCAGCTCCCAGGCCAGCTACACCTTC.

V is TRBV18 and J is TRBJ1-5; D gene unclear. The V end lost 2 bases, the J end lost 4 bases, and 15 bases lay between the germline ends. There are 16 residues in the CDR3. Germline CDR1 and CDR2: KGHSH and LQKENI. The CDR3 protein is CASSPVEGRRNQPQHF. In DNA, the CDR3 is TGTGCCAGCTCACCAGTCGAAGGGCGGCGGAATCAGCCCCAGCATTTT.

The V call is TRBV7-2, the J call TRBJ2-5, with D possibly being TRBD1 or TRBD2 (5 bases each). V was clipped by 1 base and J by 3 bases, with 12 bases between them. This CDR3 comprises 15 residues. Germline values: CDR1 SGHTA, CDR2 FQGNSA. CDR3 nucleotide sequence: TGTGCCAGCAGCTTAGGACTCGGGGCGGAAGAGACCCAGTACTTC. Its protein product is CASSLGLGAEETQYF.

The genes are TRBV7-2 and TRBJ2-3; D is unresolved. This CDR3 has 14 residues. Looked up from germline, CDR1 is SGHTA and CDR2 is FQGNSA. The V end lost 1 base, the J end lost 4 bases, and 9 bases lay between the germline ends. The CDR3 sequence is CASSLGIQSDTQYF. CDR3 coding DNA: TGTGCCAGCAGCTTAGGGATTCAGTCAGATACGCAGTATTTT.

The chain joins TRBV28 to TRBJ1-2; D gene ambiguous. The CDR3 extends over 12 amino acids. With 5 bases removed from V and 0 bases from J, the gap between germline ends came to 4 bases. Germline V gene lookup returns CDR1 MDHEN and CDR2 SYDVKM. CDR3 sequence (DNA): TGTGCCAGCAGTCTTACTAACTATGGCTACACCTTC. Protein: CASSLTNYGYTF.

V gene TRBV6-2 or TRBV6-3 combines with J gene TRBJ2-1, with D hard to call. The germline gives CDR1 MNHEY, CDR2 SVGEGT. V was clipped by 0 bases and J by 15 bases, with 12 bases between them. This CDR3 has 12 residues. The CDR3 loop is CASSYSIREPFF. The CDR3 DNA reads as TGTGCCAGCAGTTACTCGATACGTGAACCGTTCTTC.

This sequence joins TRBV5-1 and TRBJ2-5; 8 nucleotides agree with TRBD1. The V and J ends lost 4 bases and 1 base, in that order; junction bases with no gene match: 6. Germline CDR1 and CDR2: SGHRS and YFSETQ. CDR3 size: 15 residues. In DNA, the CDR3 is TGCGCCAGCAGCACGCAAGGACAGGGCCAAGAGACCCAGTACTTC. Translation: CASSTQGQGQETQYF.

This clone has just a few counts. The chain has TRBV6-5 and TRBJ1-6; possible D gene TRBD1, 5 bases. V was pared by 5 bases and J by 9 bases, with 17 bases between. The germline CDR1 and CDR2 sequences are MNHEY and SVGAGI. This CDR3 has 15 amino acids. The CDR3 is CASSRTWDAFSPLHF. CDR3 in DNA: TGTGCCAGCAGTAGAACGTGGGACGCATTTTCACCCCTCCACTTT.

This chain connects TRBV10-3 to TRBJ2-5, with 8 bases fitting TRBD1. The CDR3 covers 16 residues. Germline values: CDR1 ENHRY, CDR2 SYGVKD. With V trimmed by 2 bases and J by 4 bases, 9 bases remained unmatched. The CDR3 sequence: CAISEPDRVDGETQYF. The CDR3 DNA reads TGTGCCATCAGTGAGCCGGACAGGGTTGATGGAGAGACCCAGTACTTC.

This sequence joins TRBV11-2 and TRBJ2-5; TRBD2 aligns across 16 bases. The CDR3 extends over 16 amino acids. Germline V gene sequence: CDR1 SGHAT, CDR2 FQNNGV. V trimming: 5 bases; J trimming: 4 bases; junction bases outside the gene matches: 4. The CDR3, as DNA: TGTGCCAGCAGCCAGGGACTAGCGGGAGGGGTAGAGACCCAGTACTTC. The encoded protein is CASSQGLAGGVETQYF.

This chain uses TRBV9 with TRBJ2-1, with 10 positions matching TRBD2. V lost 0 bases and J lost 3; bases outside the gene matches: 0. The CDR3 is 15 residues long. Germline V CDR1 and CDR2: SGDLS, YYNGEE. The CDR3 DNA reads TGTGCCAGCAGCGTAGGGACTAGCGGCTACAATGAGCAGTTCTTC. Residues: CASSVGTSGYNEQFF.

This clone was seen only once. The rearrangement uses TRBV7-3 and TRBJ2-2, with 10 positions matching TRBD1. This CDR3 is built from 15 residues. Per germline, CDR1 SGHTA and CDR2 FQGTGA. With 5 bases clipped from V and 5 bases from J, the junction kept 5 bases outside the gene matches. The CDR3 loop is CASSDRGHQTGELFF. The CDR3 bases are TGTGCCAGCAGCGACAGGGGGCATCAGACCGGGGAGCTGTTTTTT.